Described below is a single TCR beta chain sequence and its context. The antigen is not known. Germline V gene data show CDR1 as LNHNV and CDR2 as YYDKDF (reference sequence). Trimming removed 0 bases from V and 0 bases from J, with 20 bases in between. There are 19 residues in the CDR3. Each CDR3 protein gets one entry after TCRdb re-called the 5' RACE reads with MiXCR. Of around 300,000 distinct CDR3 sequences in the sample, about a sixth are singletons; the top ten hold around 23%. The sample is drawn from a study of T-cell memory formation after mild COVID-19. Overall study: TCR clustering was largely donor specific. Study-wide points: There were some responding clones in pre-infection memory, which suggested that cross-reactive memory had joined. Clones which contracted sat mainly in CM and EM if CD4+, and in EMRA if CD8+.

This chain uses TRBV15 with TRBJ1-1, with D perhaps TRBD1 (5 bases). The clonotype originates from a man between 18 and 35 years old who had mild COVID-19 (a few samples of this study predate the infection). Cell type and time point are not known. Sequenced input: PBMCs or a T cell subset sorted from them (not recorded which). As DNA, the CDR3 is TGTGCCACCAGCAGAGATTCTGAGCTGGGGGATTGGATGAACACTGAAGCTTTCTTT. Translation: CATSRDSELGDWMNTEAFF.